The rows below give T cell receptor beta chains drawn from one sample of a study of cytomegalovirus exposure and HLA in healthy donors. Repertoires were generated with immunoSEQ multiplex PCR, while TCRdb's copy carries only in-frame clones and drops some. The sample includes about 160,000 clones, 82% of them seen just once. The sample taken for sequencing was PBMCs. The source of these receptors is a girl aged 2 to 9 in good health and CMV-seropositive. The CDR3 runs from the conserved cysteine through the conserved F or W. Fields, in order: D gene, V gene, J gene, clone size, CDR3 DNA, CDR3 protein. D genes are given only for firm matches. A row's size may be missing; if present it is once, few, many or a size class.

D: -
V: TRBV5-1
J: TRBJ2-3
size: -
DNA: TGCGCCAGCAGACGGGAGATGTCAGGGGGGCTAGATACGCAGTATTTT
CDR3: CASRREMSGGLDTQYF

D: TRBD1
V: TRBV30
J: TRBJ1-5
size: -
DNA: TGTGCCTGGAGTGGGACAGGGGGGAGGCCCCAGCATTTT
CDR3: CAWSGTGGRPQHF

D: -
V: TRBV2
J: TRBJ2-3
size: -
DNA: TGTGCCAGCAGTGTCCTATCTAGCACAGATACGCAGTATTTT
CDR3: CASSVLSSTDTQYF

D: -
V: TRBV11-2
J: TRBJ2-1
size: few
DNA: TGTGCCAGCAGCTTAGAGGGGAGCATTTACAATGAGCAGTTCTTC
CDR3: CASSLEGSIYNEQFF

D: -
V: TRBV4-1
J: TRBJ2-1
size: -
DNA: TGCGCCAGCAGCTTGCGTAGCGGCCGCTCCTACAATGAGCAGTTCTTC
CDR3: CASSLRSGRSYNEQFF

D: -
V: TRBV4-1
J: TRBJ1-3
size: -
DNA: TGCGCCAGCAGGGCTGTAGCTAGGACAACTGGAAACACCATATATTTT
CDR3: CASRAVARTTGNTIYF

D: TRBD2
V: TRBV30
J: TRBJ2-1
size: -
DNA: TGTGCCTGGTGGGGCGGGAGTTCCTACAATGAGCAGTTCTTC
CDR3: CAWWGGSSYNEQFF

D: -
V: TRBV5-1
J: TRBJ1-2
size: -
DNA: TGCGCCAGCAGCTTGAGCGTTTCGATAGCGGGGGGCTACACCTTC
CDR3: CASSLSVSIAGGYTF

D: -
V: TRBV28
J: TRBJ2-5
size: -
DNA: TGTGCCAGCAGTTCCCCACCGGGCAGAGCGGGCCAAGAGACCCAGTACTTC
CDR3: CASSSPPGRAGQETQYF

D: TRBD1
V: TRBV9
J: TRBJ1-4
size: -
DNA: TGTGCCAGCAGCTCCACGACAGGGAAGGGTGAAAAACTGTTTTTT
CDR3: CASSSTTGKGEKLFF

D: TRBD1
V: TRBV4-2
J: TRBJ1-2
size: few
DNA: TGTGCCAGCAGCCAAGCCGCTCGGGACAGCGACTATGGCTACACCTTC
CDR3: CASSQAARDSDYGYTF

D: -
V: TRBV7-3
J: TRBJ2-3
size: once
DNA: TGTGCCAGCAGCTTATGGGAAGGAGGTACGCAGTATTTT
CDR3: CASSLWEGGTQYF

D: TRBD1
V: TRBV5-1
J: TRBJ2-7
size: -
DNA: TGCGCCAGCAGCGCCGGGACAGGCGGGGTCGAGCAGTACTTC
CDR3: CASSAGTGGVEQYF

D: -
V: TRBV7-9
J: TRBJ1-4
size: -
DNA: TGTGCCAGCAGCTTAACCCCGGTGACTAATGAAAAACTGTTTTTT
CDR3: CASSLTPVTNEKLFF

D: TRBD1
V: TRBV5-4
J: TRBJ1-1
size: -
DNA: TGTGCCAGCAGCACCGACAGGGCTAACACTGAAGCTTTCTTT
CDR3: CASSTDRANTEAFF

D: TRBD1
V: TRBV5-1
J: TRBJ1-1
size: -
DNA: TGCGCCAGCAGCTCCGGGACAGGGGGAACTGAAGCTTTCTTT
CDR3: CASSSGTGGTEAFF

D: -
V: TRBV4-1
J: TRBJ1-2
size: -
DNA: TGCGCCAGCAGCCAAGATTCGGGGTGGGTCTATGGCTACACCTTC
CDR3: CASSQDSGWVYGYTF

D: -
V: TRBV6-5
J: TRBJ1-1
size: few
DNA: TGTGCCAGCAGTTCGCCAACAGGGTACATGAACACTGAAGCTTTCTTT
CDR3: CASSSPTGYMNTEAFF

D: -
V: TRBV4-1
J: TRBJ2-3
size: -
DNA: TGCGCCAGCAGCCAATTTCAGGATACGCAGTATTTT
CDR3: CASSQFQDTQYF

D: -
V: TRBV4-2
J: TRBJ2-3
size: once
DNA: TGTGCCAGCAGCCAAGAGATGTGGGCTGATACGCAGTATTTT
CDR3: CASSQEMWADTQYF

D: TRBD1
V: TRBV27
J: TRBJ1-6
size: -
DNA: TGTGCCAGCAGTCTTCTTACAGGGGACTTACACTATAATTCACCCCTCCACTTT
CDR3: CASSLLTGDLHYNSPLHF

D: -
V: TRBV6-5
J: TRBJ1-2
size: -
DNA: TGTGCCAGCAGTCCCCCCACAGGGACCAACTATGGCTACACCTTC
CDR3: CASSPPTGTNYGYTF

D: -
V: TRBV28
J: TRBJ1-2
size: -
DNA: TGTGCCGGAGGTCGGATGGGGGCAGGCGGCTACACCTTC
CDR3: CAGGRMGAGGYTF

D: -
V: TRBV6-6
J: TRBJ1-4
size: once
DNA: TGTGCCAGCAGTCAGTTGTTATATGAAAAACTGTTTTTT
CDR3: CASSQLLYEKLFF

D: TRBD1
V: TRBV5-4
J: TRBJ1-3
size: few
DNA: TGTGCCAGCAGCGATATGGACAGGAGCTCTGGAAACACCATATATTTT
CDR3: CASSDMDRSSGNTIYF

D: -
V: TRBV27
J: TRBJ1-1
size: once
DNA: TGTGCCAGCTCCCCTACTGCTAACACTGAAGCTTTCTTT
CDR3: CASSPTANTEAFF

D: -
V: TRBV28
J: TRBJ1-4
size: -
DNA: TGTGCCAGCAGTTTTCAAGAGGCCACTAATGAAAAACTGTTTTTT
CDR3: CASSFQEATNEKLFF

D: TRBD2
V: TRBV28
J: TRBJ2-7
size: -
DNA: TGTGCCAGCAGTTTATTTAAGTGGGAGGGCCCCCACGAGCAGTACTTC
CDR3: CASSLFKWEGPHEQYF

D: -
V: TRBV19
J: TRBJ1-5
size: -
DNA: TGTGCCAGTAGTATAGGCAGGGAAAGTCAGCCCCAGCATTTT
CDR3: CASSIGRESQPQHF

D: -
V: TRBV5-1
J: TRBJ2-5
size: -
DNA: TGCGCCAGCAGCTTCGATGCCAGCCAAGAGACCCAGTACTTC
CDR3: CASSFDASQETQYF

D: -
V: TRBV27
J: TRBJ2-7
size: -
DNA: TGTGCCAGCAGTTTCGTGGGGGCAGGTTACGAGCAGTACTTC
CDR3: CASSFVGAGYEQYF

D: -
V: TRBV6-1
J: TRBJ1-2
size: -
DNA: TGTGCCAGCAGTGAAATTATAAACTATGGCTACACCTTC
CDR3: CASSEIINYGYTF

D: -
V: TRBV19
J: TRBJ2-7
size: few
DNA: TGTGCCAGTACGCCGGGGGGCAACCTTCCCTACGAGCAGTACTTC
CDR3: CASTPGGNLPYEQYF

D: -
V: TRBV4-1
J: TRBJ1-1
size: -
DNA: TGCGCCAGCAGCCAGGGGCAGGGGTTGACTGAAGCTTTCTTT
CDR3: CASSQGQGLTEAFF

D: -
V: TRBV11-2
J: TRBJ2-5
size: -
DNA: TGTGCCAGCAGCTTAGAACGATATGAGGGTACAGAGACCCAGTACTTC
CDR3: CASSLERYEGTETQYF

D: -
V: TRBV30
J: TRBJ2-5
size: -
DNA: TGTGCCTGGAGATATTTGGAGGCCCAGTACTTC
CDR3: CAWRYLEAQYF

D: -
V: TRBV7-3
J: TRBJ2-2
size: -
DNA: TGTGCCAGCAGCTTAGGTGGGGCTGGAGGGGAGCTGTTTTTT
CDR3: CASSLGGAGGELFF

D: TRBD2
V: TRBV6-6
J: TRBJ2-5
size: -
DNA: TGTGCCAGCAGTTACCTGGGGAGGGCGAGGGGAGAGACCCAGTACTTC
CDR3: CASSYLGRARGETQYF

D: -
V: TRBV30
J: TRBJ1-1
size: -
DNA: TGTGCCTGGAGTGTACTAGGAAAAAACACTGAAGCTTTCTTT
CDR3: CAWSVLGKNTEAFF

D: TRBD2
V: TRBV4-1
J: TRBJ2-7
size: once
DNA: TGCGCCAGCAGCCAAGAGGCCGGGACTATCCCCCTGAGGGAGCAGTACTTC
CDR3: CASSQEAGTIPLREQYF

D: TRBD1
V: TRBV18
J: TRBJ1-1
size: -
DNA: TGTGCCAGCTCACCGGGTACAGGGGGCACTGAAGCTTTCTTT
CDR3: CASSPGTGGTEAFF

D: TRBD1
V: TRBV7-9
J: TRBJ2-7
size: once
DNA: TGTGCCAGCAGCTTAGATATGGGACAGGGGGCCTACGAGCAGTACTTC
CDR3: CASSLDMGQGAYEQYF

D: TRBD2
V: TRBV4-1
J: TRBJ2-7
size: -
DNA: TGCGCCAGCAGACTAGCGGGAGGGCCCTACGAGCAGTACTTC
CDR3: CASRLAGGPYEQYF

D: -
V: TRBV11-2
J: TRBJ1-4
size: -
DNA: TGTGCCAGCAGCTTAGTGCCGGGGGCAACTAATGAAAAACTGTTTTTT
CDR3: CASSLVPGATNEKLFF

D: TRBD1
V: TRBV30
J: TRBJ1-2
size: -
DNA: TGTGTCGCGGGCCAGGGGGCTCAGGGCTACACCTTC
CDR3: CVAGQGAQGYTF

D: TRBD1
V: TRBV27
J: TRBJ2-1
size: few
DNA: TGTGCCAGCAGTCAGGGGGCGCATGAGCAGTTCTTC
CDR3: CASSQGAHEQFF

D: -
V: TRBV11-2
J: TRBJ2-2
size: -
DNA: TGTGCCAGCAGCGGACTTTACACCGGGGAGCTGTTTTTT
CDR3: CASSGLYTGELFF

D: -
V: TRBV28
J: TRBJ2-7
size: -
DNA: TGTGCCAGCACCCTGACACCGAGCTCCTACGAGCAGTACTTC
CDR3: CASTLTPSSYEQYF

D: -
V: TRBV25-1
J: TRBJ1-3
size: -
DNA: TGTGCCAGCGCAGGAGACTATCTAGGAAACACCATATATTTT
CDR3: CASAGDYLGNTIYF